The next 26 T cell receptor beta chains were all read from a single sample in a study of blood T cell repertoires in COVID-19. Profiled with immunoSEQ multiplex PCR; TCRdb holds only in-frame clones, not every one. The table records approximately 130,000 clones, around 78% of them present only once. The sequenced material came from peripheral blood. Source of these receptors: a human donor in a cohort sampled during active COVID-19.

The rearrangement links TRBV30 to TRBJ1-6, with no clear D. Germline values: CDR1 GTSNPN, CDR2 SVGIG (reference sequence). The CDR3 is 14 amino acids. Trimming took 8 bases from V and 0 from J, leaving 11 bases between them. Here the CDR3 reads CAKEDFSYNSPLHF. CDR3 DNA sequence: TGTGCCAAGGAGGACTTCTCCTATAATTCACCCCTCCACTTT.

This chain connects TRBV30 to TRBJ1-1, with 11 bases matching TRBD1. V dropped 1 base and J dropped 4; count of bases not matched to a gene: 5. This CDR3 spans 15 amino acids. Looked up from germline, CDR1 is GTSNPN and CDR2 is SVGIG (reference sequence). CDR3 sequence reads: CAWSGDRGVSTEAFF. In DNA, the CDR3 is TGTGCCTGGAGTGGGGACAGGGGGGTGAGCACTGAAGCTTTCTTT.

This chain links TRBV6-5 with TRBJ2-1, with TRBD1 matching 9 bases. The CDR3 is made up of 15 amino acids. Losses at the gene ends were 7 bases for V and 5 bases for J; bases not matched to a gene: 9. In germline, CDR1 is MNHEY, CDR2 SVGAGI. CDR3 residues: CASIGAGTGHNEQFF. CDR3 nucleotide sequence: TGTGCCAGCATTGGGGCCGGGACAGGGCACAATGAGCAGTTCTTC.

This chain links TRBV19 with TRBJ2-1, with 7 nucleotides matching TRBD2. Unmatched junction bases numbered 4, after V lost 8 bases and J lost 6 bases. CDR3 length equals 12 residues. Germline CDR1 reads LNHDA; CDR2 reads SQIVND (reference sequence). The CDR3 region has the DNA TGTGCCAGTGGCGGGGGTTTCAATGAGCAGTTCTTC. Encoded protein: CASGGGFNEQFF.

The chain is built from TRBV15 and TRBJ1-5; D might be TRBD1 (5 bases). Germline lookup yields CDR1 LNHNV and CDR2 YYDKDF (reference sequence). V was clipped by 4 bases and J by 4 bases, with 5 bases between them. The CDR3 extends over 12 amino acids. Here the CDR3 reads CATSTGNQPQHF. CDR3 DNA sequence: TGTGCCACCAGCACAGGGAATCAGCCCCAGCATTTT.

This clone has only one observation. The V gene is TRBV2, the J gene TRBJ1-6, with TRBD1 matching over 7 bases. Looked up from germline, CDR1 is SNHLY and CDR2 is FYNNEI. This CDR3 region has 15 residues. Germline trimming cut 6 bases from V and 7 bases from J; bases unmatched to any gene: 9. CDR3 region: CASSPQGSGNSPLHF. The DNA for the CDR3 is TGTGCCAGCAGCCCACAGGGGTCGGGGAATTCACCCCTCCACTTT. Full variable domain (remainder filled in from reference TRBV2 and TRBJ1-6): EPEVTQTPSHQVTQMGQEVILRCVPISNHLYFYWYRQILGQKVEFLVSFYNNEISEKSEIFDDQFSVERPDGSNFTLKIRSTKLEDSAMYFCASSPQGSGNSPLHFGNGTRLTVT.

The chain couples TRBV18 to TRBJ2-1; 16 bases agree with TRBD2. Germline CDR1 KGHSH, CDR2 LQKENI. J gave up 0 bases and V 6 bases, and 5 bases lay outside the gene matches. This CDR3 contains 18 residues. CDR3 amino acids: CASSPGTSGGASYNEQFF. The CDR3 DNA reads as TGTGCCAGCTCCCCCGGGACTAGCGGGGGGGCCTCCTACAATGAGCAGTTCTTC.

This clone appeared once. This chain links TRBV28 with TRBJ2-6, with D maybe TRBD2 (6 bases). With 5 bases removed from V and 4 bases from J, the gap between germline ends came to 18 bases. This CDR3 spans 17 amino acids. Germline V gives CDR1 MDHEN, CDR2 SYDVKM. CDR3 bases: TGTGCCAGCAGTCTGGGGATAGGAGGGACCGGGGCCAACGTCCTGACTTTC. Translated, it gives CASSLGIGGTGANVLTF.

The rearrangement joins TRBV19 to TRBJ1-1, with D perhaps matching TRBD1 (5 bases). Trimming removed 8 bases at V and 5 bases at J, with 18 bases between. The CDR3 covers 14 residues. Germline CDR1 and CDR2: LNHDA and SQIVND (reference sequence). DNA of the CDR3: TGTGCCAGTTACCCGTCGGGGGGAAGGACTGAAGCTTTCTTT. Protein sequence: CASYPSGGRTEAFF.

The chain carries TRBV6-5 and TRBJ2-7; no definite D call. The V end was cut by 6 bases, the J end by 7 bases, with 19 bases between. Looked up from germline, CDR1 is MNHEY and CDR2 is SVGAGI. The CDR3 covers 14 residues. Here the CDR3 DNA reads TGTGCCAGCAGCGCCCGGCCGCCTAGGAGAGAGCAGTACTTC. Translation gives CASSARPPRREQYF.

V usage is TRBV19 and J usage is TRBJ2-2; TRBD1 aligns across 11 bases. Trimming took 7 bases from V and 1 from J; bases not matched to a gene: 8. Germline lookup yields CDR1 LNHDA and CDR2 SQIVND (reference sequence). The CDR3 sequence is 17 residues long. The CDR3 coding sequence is TGTGCCAGTATTCAGGACAGGGGGCGCCGGAACACCGGGGAGCTGTTTTTT. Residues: CASIQDRGRRNTGELFF.

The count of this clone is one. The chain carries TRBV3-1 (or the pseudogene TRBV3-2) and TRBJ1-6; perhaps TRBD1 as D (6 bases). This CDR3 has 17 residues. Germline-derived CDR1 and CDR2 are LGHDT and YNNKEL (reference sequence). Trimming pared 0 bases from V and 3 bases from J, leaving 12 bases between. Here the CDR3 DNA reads TGTGCCAGCAGCCAAGATACGGCAGGGGACTATAATTCACCCCTCCACTTT. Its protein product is CASSQDTAGDYNSPLHF.

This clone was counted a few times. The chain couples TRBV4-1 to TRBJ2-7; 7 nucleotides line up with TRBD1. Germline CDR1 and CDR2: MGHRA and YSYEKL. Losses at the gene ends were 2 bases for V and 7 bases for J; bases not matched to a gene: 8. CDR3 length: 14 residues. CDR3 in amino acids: CASSQTGDRAEQYF. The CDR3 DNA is TGCGCCAGCAGCCAAACAGGGGACCGAGCTGAGCAGTACTTC.

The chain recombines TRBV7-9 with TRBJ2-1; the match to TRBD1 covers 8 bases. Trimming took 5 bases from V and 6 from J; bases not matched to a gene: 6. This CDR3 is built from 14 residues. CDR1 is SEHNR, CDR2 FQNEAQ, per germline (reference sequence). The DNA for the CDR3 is TGTGCCAGCAGCCCGGGACAGGTCCCCAATGAGCAGTTCTTC. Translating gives CASSPGQVPNEQFF.

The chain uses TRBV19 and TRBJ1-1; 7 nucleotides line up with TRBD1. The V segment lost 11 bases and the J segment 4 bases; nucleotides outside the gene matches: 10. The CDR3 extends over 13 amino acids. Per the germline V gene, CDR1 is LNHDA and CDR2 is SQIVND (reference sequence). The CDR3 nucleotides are TGTGCCTGTGATAACAGGGGCCGCACTGAAGCTTTCTTT. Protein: CACDNRGRTEAFF.

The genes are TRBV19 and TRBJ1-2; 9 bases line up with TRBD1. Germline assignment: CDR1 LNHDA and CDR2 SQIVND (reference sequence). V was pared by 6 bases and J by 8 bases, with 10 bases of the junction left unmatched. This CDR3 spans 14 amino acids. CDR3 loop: CASRIAGTGGGYTF. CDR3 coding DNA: TGTGCCAGTAGAATTGCAGGCACAGGGGGCGGCTACACCTTC.

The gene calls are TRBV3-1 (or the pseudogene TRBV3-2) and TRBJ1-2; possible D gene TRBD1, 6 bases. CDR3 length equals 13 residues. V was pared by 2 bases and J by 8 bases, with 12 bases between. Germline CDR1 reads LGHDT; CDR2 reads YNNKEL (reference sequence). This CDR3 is CASSQTRTGGYTF. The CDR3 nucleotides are TGTGCCAGCAGCCAAACCCGAACAGGGGGCTACACCTTC.

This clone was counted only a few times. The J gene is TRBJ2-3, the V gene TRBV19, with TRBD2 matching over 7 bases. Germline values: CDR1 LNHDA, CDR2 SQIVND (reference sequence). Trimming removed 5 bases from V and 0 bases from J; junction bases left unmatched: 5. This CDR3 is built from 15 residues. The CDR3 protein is CASSVASGSTDTQYF. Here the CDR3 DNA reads TGTGCCAGTAGTGTTGCTAGCGGTAGCACAGATACGCAGTATTTT.

Here the CDR3 DNA reads TGCGCCAGCAGCCGCGGACTAGCGGGGGGACCGAACACCGGGGAGCTGTTTTTT. Protein product: CASSRGLAGGPNTGELFF. The chain couples TRBV5-1 to TRBJ2-2; 14 nucleotides agree with TRBD2. Trimming at V came to 4 bases and at J to 0 bases, leaving 5 bases not matched to a gene. Germline V gene sequence: CDR1 SGHRS, CDR2 YFSETQ. This CDR3 has 18 residues.

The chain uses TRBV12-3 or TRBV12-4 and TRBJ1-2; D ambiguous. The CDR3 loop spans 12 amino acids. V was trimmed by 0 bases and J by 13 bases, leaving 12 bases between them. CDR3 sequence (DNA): TGTGCCAGCAGTTTAGCGGGTAGCCTAATCACCTTC. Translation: CASSLAGSLITF.

The CDR3 reads CASSLGTNTYEQYF. CDR3 in DNA: TGTGCCAGCAGTTTGGGGACAAACACCTACGAGCAGTACTTC. V usage is TRBV27 and J usage is TRBJ2-7, with a tentative D call TRBD1 (6 bases). CDR3 length equals 14 residues. The germline CDR1 and CDR2 sequences are MNHEY and SMNVEV (reference sequence). Trimming cost V 3 bases and J 2 bases, with 11 bases left between them.

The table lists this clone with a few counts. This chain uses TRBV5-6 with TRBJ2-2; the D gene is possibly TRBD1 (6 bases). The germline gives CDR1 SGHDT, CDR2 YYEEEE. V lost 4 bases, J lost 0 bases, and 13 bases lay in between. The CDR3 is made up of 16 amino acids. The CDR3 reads CASSGPGHSNTGELFF. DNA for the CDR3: TGTGCCAGCAGCGGGCCGGGACACTCGAACACCGGGGAGCTGTTTTTT.

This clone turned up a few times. This CDR3 is CASSAGTGEYNEQFF. CDR3 sequence (DNA): TGTGCCAGCAGCGCCGGGACAGGGGAGTACAATGAGCAGTTCTTC. The chain employs TRBV7-8 and TRBJ2-1; 10 bases agree with TRBD1. V lost 5 bases to trimming and J lost 4 bases; unmatched junction nucleotides: 5. Germline lookup yields CDR1 SGHVS and CDR2 FQNEAQ. CDR3 length equals 15 residues.

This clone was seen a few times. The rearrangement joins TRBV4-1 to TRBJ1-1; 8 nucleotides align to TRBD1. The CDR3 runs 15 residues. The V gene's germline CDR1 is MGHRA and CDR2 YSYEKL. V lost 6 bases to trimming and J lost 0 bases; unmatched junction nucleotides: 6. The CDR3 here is CASSTNRGVNTEAFF. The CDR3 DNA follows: TGCGCCAGCAGTACGAACAGGGGGGTGAACACTGAAGCTTTCTTT.

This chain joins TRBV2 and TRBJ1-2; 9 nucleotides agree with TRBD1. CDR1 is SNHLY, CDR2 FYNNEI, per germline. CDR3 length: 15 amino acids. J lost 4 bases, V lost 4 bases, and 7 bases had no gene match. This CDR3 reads CASSVNRGQGYGYTF. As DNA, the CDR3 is TGTGCCAGCAGTGTGAACAGGGGGCAAGGCTATGGCTACACCTTC.

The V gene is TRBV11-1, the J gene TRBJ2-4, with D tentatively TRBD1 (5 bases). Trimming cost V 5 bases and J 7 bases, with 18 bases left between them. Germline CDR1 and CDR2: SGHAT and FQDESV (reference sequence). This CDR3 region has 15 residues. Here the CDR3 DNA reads TGTGCCAGCAGCCCCTCACAGGCCGAACGGAACATTCAGTACTTC. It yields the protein CASSPSQAERNIQYF.